This T cell receptor beta chain was obtained from a study of PD-1 blockade in mismatch repair-deficient tumors. About the study: Patients had eleven to twelve mismatch repair-deficient cancer types, all previously treated and progressing. Findings of the study overall: Tumor-resident clones, often absent from pretreatment blood, expanded after pembrolizumab and then contracted.

As for this clone: Its specificity is unknown.

Mismatch repair deficiency was confirmed in all patients, by PCR or immunohistochemistry. The TCR-sequenced patients were a few responders to pembrolizumab. The CDR3 spans 17 residues. The germline gives CDR1 SGHTA, CDR2 FQGNSA. Trimming took 7 bases from V and 4 from J, leaving 23 bases between them. Method: immunoSEQ multiplex PCR; TCRdb's copy keeps in-frame clones and lacks some. The repertoire consists of 76,000 or so clones, with 65% to 85% occurring once and the leading ten covering roughly 6%. The V and J genes are TRBV7-2 and TRBJ2-4; D may be TRBD2 (7 bases). The clonotype comes from an adult with mismatch repair-deficient cancer. The sample here was peripheral blood, taken 44 weeks after starting pembrolizumab. As DNA, the CDR3 is TGTGCCAGCATTCCGTGGGGGGGGACAAAGATAAAAAACATTCAGTACTTC. Translation: CASIPWGGTKIKNIQYF.